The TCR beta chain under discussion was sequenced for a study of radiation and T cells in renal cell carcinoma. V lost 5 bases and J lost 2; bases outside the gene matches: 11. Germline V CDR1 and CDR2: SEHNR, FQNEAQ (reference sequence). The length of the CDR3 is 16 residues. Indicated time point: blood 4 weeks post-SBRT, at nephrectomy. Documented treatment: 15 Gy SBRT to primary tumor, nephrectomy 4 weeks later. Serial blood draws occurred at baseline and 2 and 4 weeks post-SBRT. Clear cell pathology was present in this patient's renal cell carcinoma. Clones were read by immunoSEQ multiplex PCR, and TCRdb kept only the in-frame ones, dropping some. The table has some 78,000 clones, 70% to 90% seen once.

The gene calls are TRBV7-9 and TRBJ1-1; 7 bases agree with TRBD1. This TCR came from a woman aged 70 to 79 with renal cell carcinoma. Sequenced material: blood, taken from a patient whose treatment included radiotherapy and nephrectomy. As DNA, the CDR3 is TGTGCCAGCAGCCTTTGGGACAGATGGAAAAACACTGAAGCTTTCTTT. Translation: CASSLWDRWKNTEAFF.